One T cell receptor beta chain is described in this entry. Patients who had autoimmune disease history or got systemic immunosuppression were left out. Patients had blood sampled at baseline and again on cycle 4 day 1 and cycle 7 day 1. Profiled with immunoSEQ multiplex PCR; TCRdb holds only in-frame clones, not every one. This repertoire shows over 80,000 clones, about 90% found once; its top ten account for around 5.5%. From germline, CDR1 is KGHSH and CDR2 LQKENI. V lost 2 bases, J lost 2 bases, and 5 bases stayed unmatched. The CDR3 covers 15 residues. The data belong to a study of OX40 agonist ivuxolimab in advanced cancers.

Source: CD4+ or CD8+ T cells sorted from blood, taken in a trial of the OX40 agonist ivuxolimab. The genes are TRBV18 and TRBJ2-5, with 7 bases lining up with TRBD2. This TCR was recovered from an adult with an advanced solid tumor such as melanoma, head and neck, liver or kidney cancer. CDR3 DNA sequence: TGTGCCAGCTCACCAGGAGCGGGGAGGCAAGAGACCCAGTACTTC. Amino acid sequence: CASSPGAGRQETQYF. Full variable domain (outside the CDR3, taken from reference TRBV18 and TRBJ2-5): NAGVMQNPRHLVRRRGQEARLRCSPMKGHSHVYWYRQLPEEGLKFMVYLQKENIIDESGMPKERFSAEFPKEGPSILRIQQVVRGDSAAYFCASSPGAGRQETQYFGPGTRLLVL.